What follows are 32 T cell receptor beta chains derived from one specimen sequenced in a study of cytomegalovirus exposure and HLA in healthy donors (dated by TCRdb to 2016 to 2017). The library was prepared using the immunoSEQ multiplex PCR assay. For the multiplex PCR, a mixture combining 60 forward primers for TCR Vbeta segments and 13 reverse primers for TCR Jbeta segments was used. Sourced from immuneACCESS, this table was stored by TCRdb with only in-frame sequences that have V and J called. A share of the clones is absent; for the studies checked, an unresolved V gene accounts for under half, and the remainder has no known explanation. In this sample the table shows under 200,000 clones, 80% to 85% of which occur a single time. Of the sample, roughly 0.73% falls within the top ten clones. The source material was PBMCs. All receptors derive from a woman between 18 and 29 years old in good health and CMV-seronegative.

V usage is TRBV13 and J usage is TRBJ2-3; D perhaps matches TRBD1 (7 bases). In germline, CDR1 is PRHDT, CDR2 FYEKMQ (reference sequence). V dropped 0 bases and J dropped 0 bases, with 16 bases sitting between them. CDR3 length equals 18 residues. The CDR3 DNA sequence: TGTGCCAGCAGCTTAGGCGGAGGGGGCGAATCTAGCACAGATACGCAGTATTTT. This encodes CASSLGGGGESSTDTQYF.

The chain links TRBV2 to TRBJ2-2; D may be TRBD1 (6 bases). Between the trimmed V and J ends, which lost 6 bases and 4 bases, there was a span of 15 bases. CDR1 SNHLY and CDR2 FYNNEI come from the germline V gene. The CDR3 covers 15 residues. This chain's CDR3 is CASRIQGWGTGELFF. The DNA of the CDR3 is TGTGCCAGCAGGATCCAGGGGTGGGGCACCGGGGAGCTGTTTTTT.

The rearrangement uses TRBV9 and TRBJ2-7, with D possibly matching TRBD2 (6 bases). Germline loops: CDR1 SGDLS, CDR2 YYNGEE. The CDR3 covers 15 residues. V lost 2 bases, J lost 0 bases, and 12 bases lay in between. The CDR3 is CASSVSAGISYEQYF. DNA of the CDR3: TGTGCCAGCAGCGTCTCCGCGGGGATCTCCTACGAGCAGTACTTC. Combining the CDR3 with reference TRBV9 and TRBJ2-7 gives the whole variable domain DSGVTQTPKHLITATGQRVTLRCSPRSGDLSVYWYQQSLDQGLQFLIQYYNGEERAKGNILERFSAQQFPDLHSELNLSSLELGDSALYFCASSVSAGISYEQYFGPGTRLTVT.

This chain joins TRBV27 and TRBJ1-1; a possible D gene is TRBD1 (6 bases). The CDR3 runs 16 residues. V lost 5 bases and J lost 0, with 16 bases in between. The germline V gene encodes CDR1 MNHEY and CDR2 SMNVEV (reference sequence). The CDR3 nucleotides are TGTGCCAGCAGTAAACTCCCGGACAGACTGAACACTGAAGCTTTCTTT. It encodes CASSKLPDRLNTEAFF.

This clone was counted once. The J gene is TRBJ2-5, the V gene TRBV9; no clear D gene. The germline V gene encodes CDR1 SGDLS and CDR2 YYNGEE. The V end was cut by 0 bases, the J end by 5 bases, with 14 bases between. This CDR3 is built from 15 residues. In DNA form, the CDR3 reads TGTGCCAGCAGCGTAGAATCTTCGTGGGCTGAGACCCAGTACTTC. This encodes CASSVESSWAETQYF.

This chain uses TRBV30 with TRBJ2-7, with TRBD2 matching 7 bases. This CDR3 is 14 amino acids long. V gave up 4 bases and J gave up 3 bases; unmatched junction bases: 9. Germline V CDR1 and CDR2: GTSNPN, SVGIG (reference sequence). This CDR3 is CAWTHSSGYYEQYF. The CDR3 DNA reads TGTGCCTGGACCCATTCTAGCGGATACTACGAGCAGTACTTC.

The chain links TRBV19 to TRBJ2-1; D might be TRBD2 (6 bases). This CDR3 is 14 amino acids long. V dropped 8 bases and J dropped 5 bases, with 16 bases sitting between them. CDR1 and CDR2 (germline): LNHDA, SQIVND (reference sequence). The CDR3 loop reads CASLRGGSNNEQFF. CDR3 nucleotides: TGTGCCAGTTTGAGGGGAGGTTCAAACAATGAGCAGTTCTTC.

This clone was recorded only once. One end of the junction varies from germline; a read error may be responsible. This chain links TRBV6-5 with TRBJ1-1; no clear D gene. Germline values: CDR1 MNHEY, CDR2 SVGAGI. The CDR3 runs 14 residues. Here the CDR3 reads CASSRNAGSAEAFF. CDR3 DNA sequence: TGTGCCAGCAGTCGGAATGCGGGATCCGCTGAGGCTTTCTTT.

V is TRBV27 and J is TRBJ1-6, with 7 bases identical to TRBD1. V was clipped by 6 bases and J by 7 bases; unmatched bases: 3. The CDR3 spans 13 residues. In germline, CDR1 is MNHEY, CDR2 SMNVEV (reference sequence). CDR3 loop: CASSRTGNSPLHF. The CDR3 DNA follows: TGTGCCAGCAGCAGGACAGGCAATTCACCCCTCCACTTT.

This clone was recorded a few times. The final CDR3 position lacks the conserved phenylalanine or tryptophan, pointing to a likely read error. No DNA is shown, since the ends of the CDR3 on it are uncertain; the CDR3 is the one TCRdb lists. This chain uses TRBV6-6 with TRBJ2-2; the table names TRBD2, a call not compared with the DNA. The CDR3 is made up of 10 amino acids, end residues included. Germline-derived CDR1 and CDR2 are MNHNY and SVGAGI (reference sequence). CDR3 amino acids: CASSLLRASG.

The rearrangement links TRBV5-8 to TRBJ2-1; D is perhaps TRBD1 (6 bases). Trimming removed 5 bases from V and 10 bases from J, with 10 bases in between. The length of the CDR3 is 11 residues. Germline V gene data show CDR1 as SGHTS and CDR2 as YDEGEE. The CDR3 DNA sequence: TGTGCCAGCAGTCCGGACAGAGAGCAGTTCTTC. It codes for CASSPDREQFF.

The chain is built from TRBV7-6 and TRBJ2-2; 10 bases fit TRBD2. Germline V gene lookup returns CDR1 SGHVS and CDR2 FNYEAQ. The CDR3 sequence is 15 residues long. V lost 5 bases, J lost 5 bases, and 5 bases stayed unmatched. CDR3 in amino acids: CASSPASGSTGELFF. The CDR3, as DNA: TGTGCCAGCAGCCCCGCTAGCGGGAGTACCGGGGAGCTGTTTTTT.

V is TRBV6-1 and J is TRBJ2-7; the match to TRBD1 covers 7 bases. The CDR3 totals 13 residues. Per the germline V gene, CDR1 is MNHNS and CDR2 is SASEGT. V lost 11 bases, J lost 3 bases, and 10 bases stayed unmatched. CDR3: CAAGTAEHYEQYF. The CDR3 DNA reads as TGTGCCGCCGGGACAGCCGAACACTACGAGCAGTACTTC.

The chain's CDR3 is CASSPGGQGNTEAFF. The CDR3 coding sequence is TGTGCCAGCAGCCCCGGGGGACAGGGTAACACTGAAGCTTTCTTT. This chain joins TRBV6-1 and TRBJ1-1, with TRBD1 identical over 9 bases. The CDR3 consists of 15 residues. V trimming: 6 bases; J trimming: 2 bases; junction bases outside the gene matches: 7. The germline gives CDR1 MNHNS, CDR2 SASEGT.

CDR3 region: CASTVEGIPNNEQFF. CDR3 nucleotide sequence: TGCGCCAGCACGGTGGAGGGGATTCCAAACAATGAGCAGTTCTTC. This chain uses TRBV10-2 with TRBJ2-1; tentative D call: TRBD2 (6 bases). V lost 7 bases, J lost 5 bases, and 18 bases lay in between. From germline, CDR1 is WSHSY and CDR2 SAAADI. CDR3 length: 15 residues.

This clone appeared a single time. This CDR3 is CASSSDQGLGTGELFF. DNA for the CDR3: TGTGCCAGCAGCTCGGATCAGGGTCTGGGGACCGGGGAGCTGTTTTTT. The V call is TRBV7-9, the J call TRBJ2-2, with D perhaps TRBD1 (5 bases). The length of the CDR3 is 16 residues. V was cut by 4 bases and J by 5 bases, with 17 bases left in between. Germline V gene lookup returns CDR1 SEHNR and CDR2 FQNEAQ (reference sequence). Looking up the rest from reference TRBV7-9 and TRBJ2-2 gives the full variable domain: DTGVSQNPRHKITKRGQNVTFRCDPISEHNRLYWYRQTLGQGPEFLTYFQNEAQLEKSRLLSDRFSAERPKGSFSTLEIQRTEQGDSAMYLCASSSDQGLGTGELFFGEGSRLTVL.

In this sample, this clone turned up once. Other DNA variants within this sample encode the same CDR3. The J gene is TRBJ2-1, the V gene TRBV6-5; possible D gene TRBD1, 6 bases. Trimming removed 3 bases from V and 4 bases from J, with 13 bases in between. This CDR3 comprises 15 residues. Per the germline V gene, CDR1 is MNHEY and CDR2 is SVGAGI. The CDR3 loop reads CASSYSGTPYNEQFF. The CDR3 region has the DNA TGTGCCAGCAGTTATTCAGGGACACCGTACAATGAGCAGTTCTTC.

The chain uses TRBV4-2 and TRBJ2-5; 16 positions match TRBD2. The V segment lost 1 base and the J segment 3 bases; nucleotides outside the gene matches: 8. The CDR3 is made up of 19 amino acids. Germline CDR1 reads LGHNA; CDR2 reads YNFKEQ. CDR3 sequence reads: CASSQVGPGLAGGKETQYF. CDR3 DNA: TGTGCCAGCAGCCAAGTGGGCCCGGGACTAGCGGGGGGGAAAGAGACCCAGTACTTC.

The chain joins TRBV14 to TRBJ1-2, with TRBD1 matching over 8 bases. The CDR3 sequence is 16 residues long. V was pared by 3 bases and J by 8 bases, with 14 bases of the junction left unmatched. CDR1 and CDR2 (germline): SGHDN, FVKESK. This chain's CDR3 is CASSQEFSGQGSGYTF. CDR3 DNA sequence: TGTGCCAGCAGCCAGGAATTTTCCGGACAGGGAAGCGGCTACACCTTC.

V gene TRBV10-1 combines with J gene TRBJ1-5; D is unclear. The V and J ends lost 6 bases and 7 bases respectively, with 13 bases between them. Germline loops: CDR1 WNHNN, CDR2 SYGVQD (reference sequence). The CDR3 contains 13 residues. The CDR3 loop reads CASSPQESQPQHF. As DNA, the CDR3 is TGCGCCAGCAGCCCCCAAGAGAGCCAGCCCCAGCATTTT.

CDR3 sequence: CASSRSSAGDTQYF. CDR3 bases: TGTGCCAGCAGTCGATCTAGCGCCGGAGATACGCAGTATTTT. The genes are TRBV28 and TRBJ2-3; tentatively, D is TRBD2 (6 bases). CDR3 length: 14 residues. V gave up 5 bases and J gave up 5 bases, with 14 bases separating them. The germline gives CDR1 MDHEN, CDR2 SYDVKM.

This clone was counted once. The rearrangement uses TRBV30 and TRBJ2-7; possible D gene TRBD2, 5 bases. The V end lost 7 bases, the J end lost 3 bases, and 10 bases lay between the germline ends. The CDR3 contains 11 residues. In germline, CDR1 is GTSNPN, CDR2 SVGIG (reference sequence). CDR3 sequence (DNA): TGTGCCTCGCAGGAGGTCTACGAGCAGTACTTC. This gives the protein CASQEVYEQYF. The variable domain in full, with the rest retrieved from reference TRBV30 and TRBJ2-7, is SQTIHQWPATLVQPVGSPLSLECTVEGTSNPNLYWYRQAAGRGLQLLFYSVGIGQISSEVPQNLSASRPQDRQFILSSKKLLLSDSGFYLCASQEVYEQYFGPGTRLTVT.

This sequence joins TRBV28 and TRBJ2-5; 11 bases align to TRBD1. The length of the CDR3 is 16 residues. Germline V gene lookup returns CDR1 MDHEN and CDR2 SYDVKM. The V segment lost 6 bases and the J segment 3 bases; nucleotides outside the gene matches: 9. The CDR3 here is CASRGLDRGREETQYF. CDR3 bases: TGTGCCAGCAGGGGGTTGGACAGGGGGCGCGAAGAGACCCAGTACTTC.

This chain connects TRBV28 to TRBJ2-1; D perhaps matches TRBD1 (7 bases). This CDR3 comprises 15 residues. Germline loops: CDR1 MDHEN, CDR2 SYDVKM. Trimming took 8 bases from V and 5 from J, leaving 19 bases between them. CDR3 sequence reads: CASSILEGADNEQFF. The CDR3 nucleotides are TGTGCCAGCTCCATACTGGAGGGGGCAGACAATGAGCAGTTCTTC. The full variable domain, completed using reference TRBV28 and TRBJ2-1, is DVKVTQSSRYLVKRTGEKVFLECVQDMDHENMFWYRQDPGLGLRLIYFSYDVKMKEKGDIPEGYSVSREKKERFSLILESASTNQTSMYLCASSILEGADNEQFFGPGTRLTVL.

This chain connects TRBV5-1 to TRBJ2-3, with D possibly TRBD2 on 6 matching bases. CDR1 and CDR2 (germline): SGHRS, YFSETQ. The CDR3 loop spans 15 amino acids. V lost 0 bases and J lost 0, with 8 bases in between. The CDR3, as DNA: TGCGCCAGCAGCTTGGGGCGGGGAAGCACAGATACGCAGTATTTT. Protein product: CASSLGRGSTDTQYF. Drawing the rest from reference TRBV5-1 and TRBJ2-3, the complete variable domain is KAGVTQTPRYLIKTRGQQVTLSCSPISGHRSVSWYQQTPGQGLQFLFEYFSETQRNKGNFPGRFSGRQFSNSRSEMNVSTLELGDSALYLCASSLGRGSTDTQYFGPGTRLTVL.

CDR3 sequence (DNA): TGCGCCAGCAGCTTAGGAGCCGGGACAGAAAAACTGTTTTTT. It codes for CASSLGAGTEKLFF. The chain couples TRBV5-1 to TRBJ1-4; D may be TRBD1 (6 bases). The germline gives CDR1 SGHRS, CDR2 YFSETQ. Trimming stripped 2 bases from V and 8 bases from J, with 13 bases between. The CDR3 totals 14 residues.

The rearrangement uses TRBV12-5 and TRBJ1-1; 10 nucleotides align to TRBD1. This CDR3 region has 18 residues. Germline CDR1 reads LGHNT; CDR2 reads FRNRAP. The V gene end was trimmed by 2 bases and the J gene end by 0 bases; junction bases not matched to a gene: 9. CDR3 bases: TGTGCTAGTGGTTTGCACCCGGGACAGGGGTACATGAACACTGAAGCTTTCTTT. Amino acids: CASGLHPGQGYMNTEAFF.

The rearrangement uses TRBV30 and TRBJ2-1; 8 bases fit TRBD2. CDR3 length: 15 amino acids. Germline V gene data show CDR1 as GTSNPN and CDR2 as SVGIG (reference sequence). With 2 bases clipped from V and 3 bases from J, the junction kept 6 bases outside the gene matches. The CDR3 DNA is TGTGCCTGGAGTTCAAGCGGGAGTAACTACAATGAGCAGTTCTTC. Its protein product is CAWSSSGSNYNEQFF.

The chain uses TRBV6-1 and TRBJ2-3, with D perhaps matching TRBD1 (6 bases). This CDR3 region has 16 residues. V gave up 4 bases and J gave up 0 bases, with 14 bases separating them. Germline V CDR1 and CDR2: MNHNS, SASEGT. CDR3 protein: CASSGRGIISTDTQYF. DNA for the CDR3: TGTGCCAGCAGTGGAAGGGGGATCATCAGCACAGATACGCAGTATTTT.

V usage is TRBV29-1 and J usage is TRBJ2-7; D may be TRBD2 (5 bases). CDR1 and CDR2 from the germline V gene are SQVTM and ANQGSEA. V lost 2 bases and J lost 3, with 11 bases in between. The CDR3 covers 13 residues. CDR3 nucleotide sequence: TGCAGCGTTGAAATTGTGGGGAGCTACGAGCAGTACTTC. It translates to CSVEIVGSYEQYF.

The chain employs TRBV5-1 and TRBJ2-5; 9 bases align to TRBD2. V lost 0 bases and J lost 5; bases outside the gene matches: 11. Germline V gene sequence: CDR1 SGHRS, CDR2 YFSETQ. This CDR3 is built from 17 residues. Written as DNA, the CDR3 is TGCGCCAGCAGCTTGGTGTTAGTAGGGACTAGCATGGAGACCCAGTACTTC. As protein: CASSLVLVGTSMETQYF.

The gene calls are TRBV7-9 and TRBJ2-1; 10 nucleotides agree with TRBD2. The ends lost 1 base at V and 10 bases at J; junction bases unmatched: 10. The CDR3 consists of 16 residues. From germline, CDR1 is SEHNR and CDR2 FQNEAQ (reference sequence). CDR3 amino acids: CASSLGGLAGVGEQFF. The CDR3 DNA sequence: TGTGCCAGCAGCTTAGGGGGGCTAGCGGGAGTCGGGGAGCAGTTCTTC.